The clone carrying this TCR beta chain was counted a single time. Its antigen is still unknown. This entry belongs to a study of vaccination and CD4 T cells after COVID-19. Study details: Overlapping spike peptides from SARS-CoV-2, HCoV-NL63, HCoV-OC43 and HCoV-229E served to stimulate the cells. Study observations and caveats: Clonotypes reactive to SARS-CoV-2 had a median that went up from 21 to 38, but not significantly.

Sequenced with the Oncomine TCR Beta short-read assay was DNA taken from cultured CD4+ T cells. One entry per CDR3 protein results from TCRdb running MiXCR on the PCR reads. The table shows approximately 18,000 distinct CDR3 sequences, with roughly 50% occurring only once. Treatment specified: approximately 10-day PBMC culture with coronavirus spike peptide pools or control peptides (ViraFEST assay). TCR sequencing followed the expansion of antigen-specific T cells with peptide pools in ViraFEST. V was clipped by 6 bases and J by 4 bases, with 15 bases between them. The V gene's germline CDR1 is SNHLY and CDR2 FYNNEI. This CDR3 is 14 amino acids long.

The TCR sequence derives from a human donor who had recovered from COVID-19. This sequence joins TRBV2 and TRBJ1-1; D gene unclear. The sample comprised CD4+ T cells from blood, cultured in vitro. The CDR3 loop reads CASRKGGRGTEAFF. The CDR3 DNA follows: TGTGCCAGCAGGAAGGGTGGAAGAGGCACTGAAGCTTTCTTT.